This T cell receptor beta chain was found in a study of Graves' ophthalmopathy and Graves' hyperthyroidism. Study summary: Peripheral blood (taken before any treatment) was collected at initial diagnosis.

This CDR3 spans 19 amino acids. From germline, CDR1 is MNHEY and CDR2 SVGEGT. J lost 0 bases, V lost 0 bases, and 10 bases had no gene match. There are many counts of this clonotype. Its specificity is unknown. The TCR beta CDR3 regions underwent amplification from RNA transcripts. HTBI primers were employed in first-round RT-PCR, then a second-round multiplex PCR followed. One entry per CDR3 protein, called by TCRdb with MiXCR from the multiplex PCR reads. The profile shows under 350,000 distinct CDR3 sequences, roughly 16% of them singletons. General study findings and limits: This model predicted ophthalmopathy progression (sensitivity about 67%, specificity 72% to 85%). Among thyroid clonotypes expanded above 0.001 frequency, most also appeared in blood.

The receptor was isolated from an adult man with Graves' ophthalmopathy. This chain connects TRBV6-2 or TRBV6-3 to TRBJ2-5; 10 bases match TRBD2. The source material was peripheral blood. The CDR3 sequence: CASSYSTASGGANQETQYF. CDR3 bases: TGTGCCAGCAGTTACTCGACGGCTAGCGGGGGAGCAAACCAAGAGACCCAGTACTTC.